Listed below are T cell receptor beta chains from one sample, sequenced in a study of cytomegalovirus exposure and HLA in healthy donors. The protocol was immunoSEQ multiplex PCR, while the TCRdb copy is restricted to in-frame clones and leaves out a portion. The data hold around 200,000 clones, with over 65% observed a single time. Sequencing was carried out using PBMCs. The receptors here all came from a woman in her forties or fifties in good health and CMV-seropositive. Both conserved end residues are part of each CDR3. Each record gives: J gene, V gene, D gene, CDR3 DNA, CDR3 protein. A D gene is named only where the DNA matches it firmly.

J: TRBJ1-3
V: TRBV15
D: .
DNA: TGTGCCACCAGCAGAGACACAGGGACTGGAAACACCATATATTTT
CDR3: CATSRDTGTGNTIYF

J: TRBJ2-7
V: TRBV11-2
D: .
DNA: TGTGCCAGCAGCCCCGGCTACGAGCAGTACTTC
CDR3: CASSPGYEQYF

J: TRBJ2-1
V: TRBV19
D: TRBD2
DNA: TGTGCCAGTAGTATAGATCCGAGCGGGGGCTCGAATGAGCAGTTCTTC
CDR3: CASSIDPSGGSNEQFF

J: TRBJ2-5
V: TRBV5-8
D: .
DNA: TGTGCCAGCAGCTTGAGCGGAGGGCCCCAAGAGACCCAGTACTTC
CDR3: CASSLSGGPQETQYF

J: TRBJ1-1
V: TRBV19
D: .
DNA: TGTGCCAGTTGGAGTAGTCTTCGGCGTGAAACTGAAGCTTTCTTT
CDR3: CASWSSLRRETEAFF

J: TRBJ1-2
V: TRBV7-8
D: TRBD1
DNA: TGTGCCAGCAGCCCAGGGACAGGGGTGAACTATGGCTACACCTTC
CDR3: CASSPGTGVNYGYTF

J: TRBJ1-2
V: TRBV28
D: .
DNA: TGTGCCAGCAGTTTAGGCAACAGCCCCTTTCGCTACACCTTC
CDR3: CASSLGNSPFRYTF

J: TRBJ2-5
V: TRBV5-4
D: .
DNA: TGTGCCAGCAGCTTGACTAACTCCCAAGAGACCCAGTACTTC
CDR3: CASSLTNSQETQYF

J: TRBJ2-3
V: TRBV5-1
D: .
DNA: TGCGCCAGCAGCTTGGATCCGACAGCTACAGATACGCAGTATTTT
CDR3: CASSLDPTATDTQYF

J: TRBJ2-2
V: TRBV7-9
D: TRBD1
DNA: TGTGCCAGCAGGATAACCGGGACAGGGGAAGCCGGGGAGCTGTTTTTT
CDR3: CASRITGTGEAGELFF

J: TRBJ2-3
V: TRBV2
D: TRBD2
DNA: TGTGCCAGCAACCCTAGCGGCGTCAGCACAGATACGCAGTATTTT
CDR3: CASNPSGVSTDTQYF